These T cell receptor beta chains were read from a single sample in a study of blood T cell repertoires in COVID-19. Using immunoSEQ multiplex PCR, the repertoire was profiled, and TCRdb retains in-frame clones only, with some absent. The data contain just over 300,000 clones, 65% to 90% of them singletons. The sequenced sample was PBMCs or T cells enriched from blood (not recorded which). The receptor set was obtained from a man younger than 45 who had recovered from COVID-19. Each CDR3 is given with its conserved first and last residue. A D gene is named only where the DNA matches it firmly. A row's size may be missing; if present it is once, few, many or a size class.

D gene,J gene,clone size,V gene,CDR3 protein,CDR3 DNA
.,TRBJ1-5,.,TRBV27,CASSPRVHFGGQPQHF,TGTGCCAGCAGCCCCAGGGTTCATTTTGGTGGGCAGCCCCAGCATTTT
.,TRBJ1-5,.,TRBV27,CASSFVSGNQPQHF,TGTGCCAGCAGTTTCGTATCGGGGAATCAGCCCCAGCATTTT
.,TRBJ1-3,.,TRBV12-3/TRBV12-4,CASSAGAGNTIYF,TGTGCCAGCAGTGCGGGAGCTGGAAACACCATATATTTT
.,TRBJ1-2,.,TRBV6-5,CASSSSTGQGPNGYTF,TGTGCCAGCAGTTCATCGACAGGCCAGGGACCGAATGGCTACACCTTC
TRBD2,TRBJ2-3,once,TRBV6-6,CASVAGLAGGTQYF,TGTGCCAGCGTGGCTGGACTAGCGGGAGGGACGCAGTATTTT
.,TRBJ2-7,.,TRBV4-2,CASSPLAGAYEQYF,TGTGCCAGCAGCCCACTAGCTGGAGCCTACGAGCAGTACTTC
TRBD1,TRBJ2-5,.,TRBV9,CASSFGTGKETQYF,TGTGCCAGCAGCTTCGGGACAGGGAAAGAGACCCAGTACTTC
TRBD1,TRBJ2-7,.,TRBV27,CASRSPGQGIYEQYF,TGTGCCAGCAGGTCACCGGGACAGGGGATCTACGAGCAGTACTTC
TRBD2,TRBJ2-2,.,TRBV7-7,CASSLLAGANTGELFF,TGTGCTAGCAGCTTATTAGCGGGGGCGAACACCGGGGAGCTGTTTTTT
.,TRBJ2-1,.,TRBV30,CAWMRGLAGNEQFF,TGTGCCTGGATGCGGGGGCTCGCGGGCAATGAGCAGTTCTTC
.,TRBJ1-1,.,TRBV6-5,CASTVTANTEAFF,TGTGCCAGTACCGTGACAGCGAACACTGAAGCTTTCTTT
.,TRBJ1-1,once,TRBV6-1,CASSEVVRGGEAFF,TGTGCCAGCAGTGAAGTGGTGCGGGGCGGTGAAGCTTTCTTT
TRBD2,TRBJ2-2,.,TRBV6-5,CASSSPGGGIGELFF,TGTGCCAGCAGTTCCCCGGGAGGGGGGATCGGGGAGCTGTTTTTT
TRBD1,TRBJ2-3,.,TRBV28,CASSPTTGGTDTQYF,TGTGCCAGCAGTCCGACGACAGGGGGGACAGATACGCAGTATTTT
.,TRBJ1-4,.,TRBV2,CAVGSNPGEKLFF,TGTGCCGTAGGGTCAAATCCAGGGGAAAAACTGTTTTTT
.,TRBJ1-5,once,TRBV4-1,CASSQDFGGRQPQHF,TGCGCCAGCAGCCAAGATTTCGGGGGTCGGCAGCCCCAGCATTTT
.,TRBJ2-5,.,TRBV7-9,CASSFTRDTLNF,TGTGCCAGCAGCTTCACACGGGACACGCTTAACTTC
.,TRBJ2-5,.,TRBV15,CATSRDRTRETQYF,TGTGCCACCAGCAGAGATCGCACGCGAGAGACCCAGTACTTC
TRBD1,TRBJ2-1,.,TRBV4-1,CASSQWTGDYNEQFF,TGCGCCAGCAGCCAATGGACAGGGGACTACAATGAGCAGTTCTTC
.,TRBJ2-2,many,TRBV6-1,CASSEVVSRAGELFF,TGTGCCAGCAGTGAAGTAGTTAGCCGGGCCGGGGAGCTGTTTTTT
.,TRBJ2-7,.,TRBV5-6,CASSLKHPRGEQYF,TGTGCCAGCAGCTTGAAACACCCACGGGGCGAGCAGTACTTC
TRBD2,TRBJ2-3,.,TRBV30,CALMASGVSTDTQYF,TGTGCCCTGATGGCTAGCGGGGTAAGCACAGATACGCAGTATTTT
.,TRBJ1-1,.,TRBV10-2,CASSGRGMQEAFF,TGCGCCAGCAGCGGCAGGGGTATGCAGGAAGCTTTCTTT
.,TRBJ2-3,.,TRBV13,CASSSPAGTDTQYF,TGTGCCAGCAGCTCCCCGGCGGGTACAGATACGCAGTATTTT
TRBD2,TRBJ2-1,.,TRBV6-5,CASSSSGGVHEQFF,TGTGCCAGCAGTTCTAGCGGGGGGGTTCATGAGCAGTTCTTC
TRBD1,TRBJ1-1,.,TRBV5-1,CASRKGTGVKNAEAFF,TGCGCCAGCAGAAAGGGGACAGGGGTGAAGAATGCTGAAGCTTTCTTT
.,TRBJ2-3,.,TRBV27,CASSLSAGRFTDTQYF,TGTGCCAGCAGTTTATCGGCCGGGAGATTCACAGATACGCAGTATTTT
TRBD2,TRBJ2-3,.,TRBV6-5,CASTERDPADTQYF,TGTGCCAGCACCGAGCGGGACCCGGCAGATACGCAGTATTTT
.,TRBJ1-1,.,TRBV28,CASTPSRGVTEAFF,TGTGCCAGCACCCCTTCCCGGGGTGTAACTGAAGCTTTCTTT
TRBD1,TRBJ2-7,.,TRBV7-8,CASNPGTGAYEQYF,TGTGCCAGCAACCCCGGGACAGGGGCCTACGAGCAGTACTTC
.,TRBJ1-2,.,TRBV5-1,CASSVGQGNGYTF,TGCGCCAGCAGCGTGGGACAAGGAAATGGCTACACCTTC
TRBD1,TRBJ2-7,.,TRBV4-1,CASSQTGYKEQYF,TGCGCCAGCAGCCAGACAGGGTATAAGGAGCAGTACTTC
.,TRBJ2-1,.,TRBV6-5,CATRGSYNEQFF,TGTGCCACCCGGGGCTCCTACAATGAGCAGTTCTTC
.,TRBJ2-7,.,TRBV5-4,CASSLPSVAYEQYF,TGTGCCAGCAGCCTGCCGTCGGTTGCCTACGAGCAGTACTTC
.,TRBJ1-5,.,TRBV7-9,CASSLAGGNQPQHF,TGTGCCAGCAGCTTAGCCGGTGGCAATCAGCCCCAGCATTTT
TRBD2,TRBJ2-2,.,TRBV5-4,CASSSGGERGTGELFF,TGTGCCAGCAGCTCGGGGGGGGAGAGGGGCACCGGGGAGCTGTTTTTT
.,TRBJ1-5,once,TRBV27,CASSLFPGLNQPQHF,TGTGCCAGCAGTTTATTCCCAGGGCTTAATCAGCCCCAGCATTTT
TRBD2,TRBJ2-7,.,TRBV5-3,CARSLAGLAGKRYEQYF,TGTGCCAGAAGCTTGGCGGGACTAGCGGGAAAGCGGTACGAGCAGTACTTC
TRBD1,TRBJ1-5,.,TRBV5-1,CASSLTGEPNQPQHF,TGCGCCAGCAGCTTGACAGGGGAGCCCAATCAGCCCCAGCATTTT
.,TRBJ1-1,.,TRBV2,CASMRGGGIGEAFF,TGTGCCAGCATGAGGGGAGGGGGAATCGGCGAAGCTTTCTTT